This TCR beta chain came from a study of molecular identifiers for immune sequencing clone quantification (dated by TCRdb to 2016 to 2019). About the study as a whole: For a replicate experiment, RNA from around 18,000 or 91,000 naive CD8 T cells was divided into five aliquots, and four of the five aliquots were sequenced. This methods study benchmarked molecular-identifier clustering-based TCR repertoire sequencing (MIDCIRS) and TCR RNA copy counting, using CD8 T cells to do so.

V and J lose 3 bases and 8 bases, and a span of 18 bases separates them. Reading from cysteine to phenylalanine, the CDR3 counts 15 amino acids. Just the 45-base CDR3 DNA is kept, in frame starting at base 1. CDR1 and CDR2 were assigned from the germline V gene as MGHDK and SYGVNS. What the research found in general, with its limitations: Modeling estimated 2.5 to 3.5 recovered TCR RNA copies per cell, compared with 9.5 to 10 by digital PCR, which implies approximately 30% capture efficiency. Highly expanded clone sizes could be underestimated if identical TCR molecules share a barcode. Spiked-in Jurkat TCR RNA equal to a single cell's worth was reported to be detectable even within 1,100,000 naive CD8 T cells. When barcode sub-clustering was omitted, TCR diversity was inflated by chimeric consensus sequences, with chimeras reaching as high as 47%. Clones above 20 RNA copies held over 98% of molecules in CMV-specific effector cells but under 1% in naive cells.

Note on this clonotype: Its antigen is currently not known. Base-call qualities are not available, and no considerably larger clone is one nucleotide away.

Naive CD8 T cells were FACS-sorted as CD8+CD4-CCR7+CD45RA+ on a BD FACSAria II into RLT Plus buffer. Some naive CD8 T cell RNA was split equally between MIDCIRS and a Smart-seq2-style 5'RACE protocol for a sensitivity comparison. Enrichment of CD8 T cells was performed with RosetteSep CD8+ T Cell Enrichment Cocktail and Ficoll-Paque, after which ACK red cell lysis was carried out. The library came from PCR. The sequencer listed for this sample is Illumina MiSeq. Total RNA was purified with the Qiagen AllPrep DNA/RNA kit. Before analysis, reads from multiple sequencing runs of the same library were pooled. The published analysis was carried out like this. Only reads with exact TCR constant sequence were kept, trimmed to 150 nt, and grouped by their 12-nt molecular barcodes. Reads within each barcode group were sub-clustered using a 15% Levenshtein threshold, and quality-weighted consensus sequences were constructed for each RNA molecule. Non-functional sequences were excluded, and lower-count sequences lying one edit away from another sequence were also excluded. Based on a fit of two negative binomial distributions, barcode sub-clusters having less than 20% of the maximum read count were discarded. Using fastp trimming at Q25 and MiXCR clonotype assembly, TCRdb reanalyzed the public sequencing data and kept in-frame beta chains. Under each unique CDR3 protein, matching rows form one entry showing the most common genes and DNA. V and J calls and clone size were set by TCRdb, not the authors. Across this sample there are approximately 36,000 distinct CDR3 sequences, with roughly 20% seen only once. Jointly, the top ten make up approximately 7.1% of the sample.

The receptor was derived from a human donor in good health. Some libraries in this study had Jurkat cell RNA spiked in. The chain is made from TRBV25-1 and TRBJ2-3; a tentative D call is TRBD2 (5 bases match). Sequences were obtained from naive CD8+ T cells from blood, with Jurkat cell RNA spiked in. The cell subset or site label, as the study defines it: FACS-sorted CD8+CD4-CCR7+CD45RA+ naive T cells. Read as DNA, the sequence is TGTGCCAGCAGTGAGAAGGCGAGGGTCACGGGTACGCAGTATTTT. The translation is CASSEKARVTGTQYF.